Below, 25 T cell receptor beta chains from the same sample are listed, as sequenced in a study of cytomegalovirus exposure and HLA in healthy donors. The PCR contained 60 Vbeta and 13 Jbeta primers. Repertoires were generated with immunoSEQ multiplex PCR, while TCRdb's copy carries only in-frame clones and drops some. The sample gives about 180,000 clones, about four fifths of which show up once; 5.5% to 7.5% is in the top ten. Input material: PBMCs. The receptor set was obtained from a man aged 25 to 40 in good health and CMV-seropositive.

The CDR3 here is CASSPMASGNQETQYF. CDR3 DNA: TGTGCCAGCAGTCCGATGGCTAGCGGGAACCAAGAGACCCAGTACTTC. V and J are TRBV27 and TRBJ2-5; 9 nucleotides line up with TRBD2. This CDR3 spans 16 amino acids. Per germline, CDR1 MNHEY and CDR2 SMNVEV (reference sequence). V shed 5 bases, J shed 0 bases, and the junction held 7 bases outside the gene matches.

V and J are TRBV6-5 and TRBJ2-7; TRBD1 might be the D (6 bases). Germline CDR1 reads MNHEY; CDR2 reads SVGAGI. This CDR3 is 14 amino acids long. Trimming removed 4 bases from V and 0 bases from J, with 10 bases in between. Here the CDR3 DNA reads TGTGCCAGCAGTTCACAGGGAAACTCCTACGAGCAGTACTTC. This codes for CASSSQGNSYEQYF.

This clone showed up just a few times. This chain links TRBV4-3 with TRBJ1-5; D gene ambiguous. V lost 0 bases to trimming and J lost 9 bases, with 12 bases between them. Looked up from germline, CDR1 is LGHNA and CDR2 is YSLEER. The CDR3 runs 14 residues. This CDR3 reads CASSQDPGITPQHF. The CDR3 DNA reads as TGCGCCAGCAGCCAAGATCCGGGAATCACGCCCCAGCATTTT.

The chain couples TRBV7-9 to TRBJ2-3; no definite D call. V shed 4 bases and J shed 1 base, with 6 bases lying between them. Per the germline V gene, CDR1 is SEHNR and CDR2 is FQNEAQ (reference sequence). The length of the CDR3 is 13 residues. This CDR3 is CASSSTGTDTQYF. The CDR3 DNA reads TGTGCCAGCAGCTCAACAGGCACAGATACGCAGTATTTT.

This chain uses TRBV28 with TRBJ2-2, with 9 bases that match TRBD2. V shed 8 bases and J 3 bases; nucleotides not matched to a gene: 10. This CDR3 has 16 residues. Germline V gene sequence: CDR1 MDHEN, CDR2 SYDVKM. CDR3 in DNA: TGTGCCAGCGTGGCTAGCGGGACGGCGGACACCGGGGAGCTGTTTTTT. Protein sequence: CASVASGTADTGELFF.

The chain recombines TRBV19 with TRBJ2-7; D gene unclear. The CDR3 length is 14 residues. From germline, CDR1 is LNHDA and CDR2 SQIVND (reference sequence). Deletions cut 5 bases from V and 1 base from J, with 12 bases between. CDR3 nucleotide sequence: TGTGCCAGTAGTCTCCTCACGAGATCCTACGAGCAGTACTTC. It translates to CASSLLTRSYEQYF.

The chain employs TRBV5-6 and TRBJ1-1; 11 bases fit TRBD1. Losses at the gene ends were 3 bases for V and 4 bases for J; bases not matched to a gene: 5. There are 15 residues in the CDR3. CDR1 and CDR2 from the germline V gene are SGHDT and YYEEEE. The CDR3 coding sequence is TGTGCCAGCAGCTCTTTGGGACAGGGGGGCACTGAAGCTTTCTTT. Residues: CASSSLGQGGTEAFF.

This clone has only a few counts. The chain combines TRBV30 with TRBJ1-5; D possibly corresponds to TRBD1 (5 bases). The CDR3 is 13 residues long. Germline CDR1 and CDR2: GTSNPN and SVGIG (reference sequence). V was shortened by 4 bases and J by 5 bases, with 12 bases between the two germline ends. CDR3 DNA: TGTGCCTGGAACGGCAGGGAGGATCAGCCCCAGCATTTT. It yields the protein CAWNGREDQPQHF.

The CDR3 DNA is TGCGCCAGCAGCTCAGGACAGGGAAAACTCACTGAAGCTTTCTTT. This encodes CASSSGQGKLTEAFF. This chain links TRBV5-1 with TRBJ1-1; 8 positions agree with TRBD1. CDR3 length equals 15 residues. The J segment lost 4 bases and the V segment lost 3 bases, leaving 8 bases of the junction unmatched. CDR1 and CDR2 from the germline V gene are SGHRS and YFSETQ.

V gene TRBV6-1 combines with J gene TRBJ1-6; no definite D call. CDR3 length: 14 amino acids. Looked up from germline, CDR1 is MNHNS and CDR2 is SASEGT. Trimming removed 6 bases at V and 7 bases at J, with 13 bases between. The CDR3 is CASSLGLGNSPLHF. Here the CDR3 DNA reads TGTGCCAGCAGCCTAGGCCTAGGAAATTCACCCCTCCACTTT.

The chain links TRBV7-9 to TRBJ2-1; D call uncertain. The CDR3 is 13 amino acids. Germline V CDR1 and CDR2: SEHNR, FQNEAQ (reference sequence). Trimming shortened V by 7 bases and J by 7 bases, and 14 bases separated the two germline ends. CDR3 sequence reads: CASNSVYGNEQFF. CDR3 DNA: TGTGCCAGCAACTCCGTGTATGGTAATGAGCAGTTCTTC.

This clone showed up just once. The J gene is TRBJ1-2, the V gene TRBV6-5; 12 nucleotides align to TRBD1. Trimming cost V 6 bases and J 4 bases; bases outside gene matches: 3. The CDR3 spans 14 residues. Germline V gene lookup returns CDR1 MNHEY and CDR2 SVGAGI. The CDR3: CASSRDRGPYGYTF. Written as DNA, the CDR3 is TGTGCCAGCAGCCGGGACAGGGGGCCCTATGGCTACACCTTC.

The chain uses TRBV21-1 and TRBJ2-3; the table's D call, TRBD2, has no DNA check behind it. TRBV21-1 is classified as a pseudogene. The CDR3 is 18 residues long. The CDR3 nucleotides read TGTGCCAGCAGCAAAGGTAAGACTAGCGGGAGGGCCCCAGATACGCAGTATTTT. Translated, it gives CASSKGKTSGRAPDTQYF.

This clone was seen a single time. The chain links TRBV9 to TRBJ2-1; 7 positions agree with TRBD1. CDR3 length: 14 amino acids. The germline V gene encodes CDR1 SGDLS and CDR2 YYNGEE. J gave up 4 bases and V 2 bases, and 3 bases lay outside the gene matches. The CDR3 region is CASSVGQVYNEQFF. CDR3 bases: TGTGCCAGCAGCGTCGGACAGGTATACAATGAGCAGTTCTTC.

This clone was found a few times. V usage is TRBV4-1 and J usage is TRBJ1-1, with TRBD1 matching over 7 bases. V dropped 8 bases and J dropped 6; count of bases not matched to a gene: 15. The CDR3 runs 15 residues. The germline CDR1 and CDR2 sequences are MGHRA and YSYEKL. The CDR3 here is CASHPAGQPLAEAFF. CDR3 sequence (DNA): TGCGCCAGCCACCCGGCGGGACAGCCTCTCGCTGAAGCTTTCTTT.

The chain has TRBV27 and TRBJ2-1, with TRBD2 identical over 10 bases. Germline V gene lookup returns CDR1 MNHEY and CDR2 SMNVEV (reference sequence). Trimming at V came to 3 bases and at J to 7 bases, leaving 9 bases not matched to a gene. The CDR3 is 16 amino acids. The CDR3 spells CASSFEREGLGNEQFF. The CDR3 DNA sequence: TGTGCCAGCAGTTTTGAGCGGGAGGGCCTCGGTAATGAGCAGTTCTTC.

V is TRBV4-1 and J is TRBJ1-5; the D gene is possibly TRBD1 (6 bases). Trimming left V 0 bases short and J 11 bases short, with 20 bases between. Germline assignment: CDR1 MGHRA and CDR2 YSYEKL. CDR3 length: 16 amino acids. The CDR3 loop is CASSQEGPQGFTAQHF. CDR3 nucleotides: TGCGCCAGCAGCCAAGAAGGGCCACAGGGTTTTACGGCCCAGCATTTT.

The rearrangement joins TRBV10-3 to TRBJ1-2; weak D call: TRBD1 (5 bases). The ends were cut back, 2 bases at V and 5 bases at J, with 12 bases in the middle. The CDR3 spans 14 residues. Germline CDR1 and CDR2: ENHRY and SYGVKD. In nucleotides, the CDR3 is TGTGCCATCAGTGAGCAACAGGTTGCGTATGGCTACACCTTC. It encodes CAISEQQVAYGYTF.

This chain uses TRBV6-5 with TRBJ2-3; D gene uncertain. The ends were cut back, 2 bases at V and 6 bases at J, with 9 bases in the middle. The CDR3 extends over 13 amino acids. CDR1 MNHEY and CDR2 SVGAGI come from the germline V gene. The CDR3 here is CASSYRRRDTQYF. The DNA of the CDR3 is TGTGCCAGCAGTTACAGACGCAGGGATACGCAGTATTTT.

CDR3 sequence reads: CASSPGLAGADTQYF. The DNA for the CDR3 is TGTGCCAGCAGCCCCGGACTAGCGGGAGCAGATACGCAGTATTTT. The rearrangement uses TRBV13 and TRBJ2-3, with TRBD2 matching 13 bases. Looked up from germline, CDR1 is PRHDT and CDR2 is FYEKMQ (reference sequence). The CDR3 covers 15 residues. Trimming cost V 5 bases and J 4 bases; bases outside gene matches: 3.

The rearrangement joins TRBV28 to TRBJ1-2, with TRBD1 matching 12 bases. V was pared by 7 bases and J by 5 bases, with 11 bases of the junction left unmatched. The V gene's germline CDR1 is MDHEN and CDR2 SYDVKM. This CDR3 has 16 amino acids. The CDR3: CASKLGTGGVFYGYTF. The CDR3 DNA reads TGTGCCAGCAAGCTCGGGACAGGGGGCGTTTTTTATGGCTACACCTTC.

The chain uses TRBV9 and TRBJ2-3; 7 bases agree with TRBD2. Germline-derived CDR1 and CDR2 are SGDLS and YYNGEE. The length of the CDR3 is 17 residues. Unmatched junction bases numbered 16, after V lost 4 bases and J lost 5 bases. CDR3: CASSPSTGGRGVDTQYF. CDR3 DNA sequence: TGTGCCAGCAGCCCCTCTACGGGCGGGAGAGGGGTAGATACGCAGTATTTT.

The J gene is TRBJ2-3, the V gene TRBV7-9, with 14 bases matching TRBD2. Germline-derived CDR1 and CDR2 are SEHNR and FQNEAQ (reference sequence). Trimming removed 5 bases from V and 4 bases from J; junction bases left unmatched: 5. This CDR3 contains 16 residues. CDR3 DNA: TGTGCCAGCAGCAGGACTAGCGGGGGGACCTCAGATACGCAGTATTTT. It is translated as CASSRTSGGTSDTQYF.

The V gene is TRBV5-4, the J gene TRBJ2-4, with a possible D match to TRBD1 (5 bases). This CDR3 is 15 amino acids long. V was shortened by 0 bases and J by 2 bases, with 9 bases between the two germline ends. Germline V gene lookup returns CDR1 SGHNT and CDR2 YYREEE (reference sequence). CDR3 sequence: CASSLEAGSKNIQYF. The CDR3 bases are TGTGCCAGCAGCTTGGAGGCAGGGTCCAAAAACATTCAGTACTTC.

This clone was detected only a few times. The chain couples TRBV4-2 to TRBJ2-1, with TRBD2 as a possible D gene (6 bases). This CDR3 is built from 16 residues. Germline assignment: CDR1 LGHNA and CDR2 YNFKEQ. Between the trimmed V and J ends, which lost 5 bases and 1 base, there was a span of 15 bases. In DNA form, the CDR3 reads TGTGCCAGCAGCGGAAATAGCGGAAAGTCCTACAATGAGCAGTTCTTC. It is translated as CASSGNSGKSYNEQFF.